Below, one TCR beta chain is given with its context. This sample stems from a study of PD-1 blockade in classical Hodgkin lymphoma. Relapse was seen in all patients after autologous stem cell transplantation, and brentuximab vedotin exposure was variable. The J segment lost 0 bases and the V segment lost 4 bases, leaving 14 bases of the junction unmatched. CDR3 length: 18 residues. Germline CDR1 and CDR2: SGHRS and YFSETQ. Produced via immunoSEQ multiplex PCR; TCRdb's table is partial and in-frame only. The sample contains 20,000 to 30,000 clones, 60% to 85% of which appear only once. The V and J genes are TRBV5-1 and TRBJ2-7; 9 bases are shared with TRBD2. The sequencing used peripheral blood mononuclear cells (PBMCs), collected before the second cycle of nivolumab. This TCR was sampled from a human donor with classical Hodgkin lymphoma. For the CDR3, the DNA is TGCGCCAGCAGCCTCCGGCCTCTAGGACTAGCGCTCTCCTACGAGCAGTACTTC. It is translated as CASSLRPLGLALSYEQYF.